The clone carrying this T cell receptor (beta chain) was detected ten times or more. The germline V and J ends were trimmed by 6 bases and 2 bases, with 14 bases remaining between them. The CDR3 has 14 residues. This sample is drawn from a study of CD8 T cells in ankylosing spondylitis. MiXCR, run by TCRdb on the 5' RACE reads, gives a single entry per CDR3 protein. The sample contains 200,000 to 250,000 distinct CDR3 sequences, 20% to 30% of which appear only once. The genes are TRBV12-3 or TRBV12-4 and TRBJ2-7, with D hard to call. The receptor's source is a male donor with ankylosing spondylitis or in good health (not recorded which). Sequenced sample: blood, either unsorted or a sorted T cell fraction (not recorded which). CDR3 in DNA: TGTGCCAGCAGAAACCGGGTCTCTCCCTACGAGCAGTACTTC. Encoded protein: CASRNRVSPYEQYF.